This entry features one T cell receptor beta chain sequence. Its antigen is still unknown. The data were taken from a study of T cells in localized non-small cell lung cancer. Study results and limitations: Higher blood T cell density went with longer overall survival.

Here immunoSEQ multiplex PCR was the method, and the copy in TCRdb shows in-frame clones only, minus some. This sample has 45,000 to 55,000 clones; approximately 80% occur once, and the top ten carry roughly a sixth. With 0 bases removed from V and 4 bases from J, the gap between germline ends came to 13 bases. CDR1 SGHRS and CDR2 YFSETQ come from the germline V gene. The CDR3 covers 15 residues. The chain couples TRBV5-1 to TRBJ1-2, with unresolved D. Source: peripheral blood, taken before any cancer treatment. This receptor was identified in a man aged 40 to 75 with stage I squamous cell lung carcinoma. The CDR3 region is CASSLGDRRGYGYTF. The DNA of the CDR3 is TGCGCCAGCAGCTTGGGTGACCGAAGAGGCTATGGCTACACCTTC. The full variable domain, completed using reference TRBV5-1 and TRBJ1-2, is KAGVTQTPRYLIKTRGQQVTLSCSPISGHRSVSWYQQTPGQGLQFLFEYFSETQRNKGNFPGRFSGRQFSNSRSEMNVSTLELGDSALYLCASSLGDRRGYGYTFGSGTRLTVV.